These 2 T cell receptor beta chains share one sample of origin, sequenced in a study of tumor-infiltrating lymphocytes in localized non-small cell lung cancer. The repertoire was sequenced with immunoSEQ multiplex PCR; TCRdb's copy has only in-frame clones and lacks some. The sample holds 4,000 to 6,000 clones, approximately 66% seen once. The sequenced sample consisted of lung tumor tissue. These receptors were obtained from a human donor with non-small cell lung cancer.

This clone was counted a few times. This chain links TRBV9 with TRBJ1-1; D gene uncertain. Germline CDR1 and CDR2: SGDLS and YYNGEE. The V end lost 4 bases, the J end lost 3 bases, and 16 bases lay between the germline ends. The CDR3 loop spans 15 amino acids. This chain's CDR3 is CASSKGTLGDTEAFF. The CDR3 DNA follows: TGTGCCAGCAGCAAAGGCACCCTGGGTGACACTGAAGCTTTCTTT.

V is TRBV5-5 and J is TRBJ1-2; perhaps TRBD1 as D (5 bases). CDR3 length: 15 amino acids. Germline V gives CDR1 SGHKS, CDR2 YYEKEE (reference sequence). Trimming removed 4 bases from V and 1 base from J, with 14 bases in between. CDR3 sequence reads: CASSPSPGFNYGYTF. Here the CDR3 DNA reads TGTGCCAGCAGCCCCAGTCCAGGGTTTAACTATGGCTACACCTTC.